This T cell receptor (beta chain) was identified during a study of T cell responses to AZD1222 COVID-19 vaccine (dated by TCRdb to the early 2020s). General notes on the study: TCR sequencing was performed for 230 to 250 trial participants, of whom around 210 were given two doses of AZD1222 and approximately 25 were given two doses of MenACWY control vaccine. Trial participants were enrolled by age into 18-55, 56-69 and 70-plus year subgroups, with roughly 150, 30 and 60 TCR-sequenced participants respectively. The full study reports these points: Conclusions about previously exposed vaccinees were limited because only a handful of AZD1222 recipients were SARS-CoV-2 seropositive at baseline. Because no samples from the day 14 peak response were available, repertoires could be characterized only after the peak T cell response. Participants were mostly white British, with more females than males. The authors suggested clonal diversity may have been underestimated. Spike-specific TCR breadth and depth rose significantly after two AZD1222 doses compared with day 0 and with MenACWY recipients. Vaccine-associated CD4 TCRs spanned the whole spike protein, with dominant responses in regions 160-218 and 743-854. In the small 56-69-year group, the increase in depth fell short of significance, most likely because of low power. Epitopes outside the regions mutated in the B.1.351 and B.1.1.7 variants were reportedly recognized by nearly half of the unique spike-specific TCRs.

The CDR3 regions of human TCRbeta chains were analyzed by immunosequencing. The authors' analysis ran thus. TCRs in the repertoires were matched against a reference library of SARS-CoV-2-specific TCRs that had been generated with the MIRA antigen-specificity platform. Breadth was defined as the fraction of unique TCRs that were SARS-CoV-2-associated. Depth was defined as the fraction of total T cells that were SARS-CoV-2-associated. Using the MIRA data, every spike-specific TCR was mapped to the spike region that the TCR reacted to and assigned to either a CD4 or a CD8 class. Log10-transformed breadth and depth values were compared by one-way ANOVA with Sidak's multiple comparisons tests. TCRdb retrieved this table from immuneACCESS and kept in-frame rearrangements only. Not all clones are present; in checked studies, unresolved V genes account for under half, and no reason is known for the remainder. D and trimming were read from the DNA, whereas the V and J calls and clone size are those reported in that table. The sample table shows 250,000 to 300,000 clones, and 90% to 95% are seen once. The ten largest clones capture around 0.5% of the sample.

A word on this clone: This receptor's antigen is unknown. The input lacks base qualities; no much larger clone sits a single base away.

Reading the germline V gene gives CDR1 SNHLY and CDR2 FYNNEI. Taken from cysteine to phenylalanine, the CDR3 has 13 residues. Solely the CDR3 DNA is kept, with 39 bases framed from the first base. Trimming costs V 4 bases and J 6 bases, and their ends lie 10 bases apart. What this sample's time point label stands for: about 28 days (+/-7) after the second vaccine dose. AZD1222 recipients with second doses at about 4 weeks or about 12 weeks were pooled, because spike-specific TCR depth and breadth did not differ between schedules. Samples from vaccinated people were obtained from the UK trials COV001 and COV002, which included a single-blind randomized controlled phase 2/3 trial of AZD1222 (ChAdOx1 nCoV-19) in healthy adults. For TCRbeta chain sequencing, PBMC samples from trial participants were taken at day 0 and at day 28 after the second dose.

The sample consisted of peripheral blood, taken 28 days after the second AZD1222 dose. The receptor was isolated from an adult who received the AZD1222 COVID-19 vaccine. This chain is built from TRBV2 and TRBJ2-1; TRBD1 might be the D gene, on 5 matching bases. The DNA sequence is as follows: TGTGCCAGCAGTGGGGGCCTTATCAATGAGCAGTTCTTC. Its protein reads: CASSGGLINEQFF.